This T cell receptor beta chain derives from a study of T-cell memory formation after mild COVID-19. This clonotype was detected only a few times. MiXCR, applied by TCRdb to the 5' RACE reads, yields one record per CDR3 protein. This table holds approximately 430,000 distinct CDR3 sequences, roughly a quarter found once. The sequence was obtained from an adult woman who had mild COVID-19 (a few samples of this study predate the infection). Cell type and time point are not known. The source material was PBMCs or a T cell subset sorted from them (not recorded which).

CDR3 sequence reads: CATSERDRPNEQFF. The CDR3 DNA reads as TGTGCCACCAGTGAGCGGGACAGGCCCAATGAGCAGTTCTTC. This chain links TRBV24-1 with TRBJ2-1, with 8 bases aligning to TRBD1. V lost 4 bases to trimming and J lost 6 bases; unmatched junction nucleotides: 4. Germline V gene lookup returns CDR1 KGHDR and CDR2 SFDVKD. This CDR3 spans 14 amino acids.